Each of the 32 T cell receptor beta chains below was sequenced from the same sample in a study of blood T cell repertoires in COVID-19. Profiling relied on immunoSEQ multiplex PCR, and the TCRdb table lists in-frame clones only, not all of them. The sample yields 470,000 or so clones, around nine tenths seen once. The sequenced sample consisted of peripheral blood. These receptors originate from a woman aged 30 to 39 with acute or convalescent COVID-19.

The rearrangement links TRBV6-6 to TRBJ1-1; D perhaps matches TRBD1 (5 bases). Germline lookup yields CDR1 MNHNY and CDR2 SVGAGI (reference sequence). V lost 3 bases to trimming and J lost 2 bases, with 10 bases between them. The CDR3 length is 14 residues. This CDR3 is CASSYGHTNTEAFF. The CDR3 region has the DNA TGTGCCAGCAGTTATGGACACACAAACACTGAAGCTTTCTTT.

J is TRBJ1-2 and V is TRBV15; D gene ambiguous. Germline V gene lookup returns CDR1 LNHNV and CDR2 YYDKDF (reference sequence). With 0 bases removed from V and 2 bases from J, the gap between germline ends came to 10 bases. The CDR3 is 15 amino acids. As DNA, the CDR3 is TGTGCCACCAGCAGAGATCCCTCCCCCAACTATGGCTACACCTTC. Its protein is CATSRDPSPNYGYTF.

The chain combines TRBV30 with TRBJ2-1; 7 bases are a match to TRBD2. V trimming: 8 bases; J trimming: 2 bases; junction bases outside the gene matches: 6. CDR1 and CDR2 from the germline V gene are GTSNPN and SVGIG (reference sequence). The CDR3 has 13 residues. The CDR3 spells CAARGLTYNEQFF. Here the CDR3 DNA reads TGTGCCGCCCGGGGACTAACCTACAATGAGCAGTTCTTC. The full variable domain, with the rest looked up from reference TRBV30 and TRBJ2-1, is SQTIHQWPATLVQPVGSPLSLECTVEGTSNPNLYWYRQAAGRGLQLLFYSVGIGQISSEVPQNLSASRPQDRQFILSSKKLLLSDSGFYLCAARGLTYNEQFFGPGTRLTVL.

The rearrangement uses TRBV5-1 and TRBJ2-7, with D perhaps matching TRBD1 (6 bases). The V end was cut by 4 bases, the J end by 2 bases, with 13 bases between. CDR1 and CDR2 (germline): SGHRS, YFSETQ. This CDR3 spans 14 amino acids. CDR3 region: CASSIPGQAYEQYF. The CDR3 nucleotides are TGCGCCAGCAGCATACCGGGACAAGCCTACGAGCAGTACTTC.

The J gene is TRBJ1-2, the V gene TRBV19; tentatively, D is TRBD1 (5 bases). This CDR3 comprises 18 residues. V lost 5 bases to trimming and J lost 1 base, with 23 bases between them. Germline V gives CDR1 LNHDA, CDR2 SQIVND (reference sequence). This chain's CDR3 is CASSFPRVVTENNYGYTF. CDR3 nucleotide sequence: TGTGCCAGTAGTTTCCCCAGGGTTGTTACCGAAAATAACTATGGCTACACCTTC.

J is TRBJ2-1 and V is TRBV9; TRBD2 aligns across 8 bases. CDR1 is SGDLS and CDR2 is YYNGEE in the germline V gene. The trim removed 0 bases at V and 9 bases at J, leaving 5 bases unmatched. The CDR3 runs to 14 residues. As DNA, the CDR3 is TGTGCCAGCAGCGTAGCCGGGGGGGCTACTGAGCAGTTCTTC. This sequence encodes CASSVAGGATEQFF.

J is TRBJ2-3 and V is TRBV13, with TRBD2 as a possible D gene (5 bases). From germline, CDR1 is PRHDT and CDR2 FYEKMQ (reference sequence). This CDR3 comprises 17 residues. Trimming shortened V by 5 bases and J by 0 bases, and 18 bases separated the two germline ends. CDR3 sequence: CASSDAFFRRSTDTQYF. In DNA form, the CDR3 reads TGTGCCAGCAGCGACGCTTTTTTCCGGAGGAGCACAGATACGCAGTATTTT.

The genes are TRBV12-3 or TRBV12-4 and TRBJ1-2; D gene unclear. The CDR3 length is 13 residues. The V end was cut by 3 bases, the J end by 3 bases, with 8 bases between. The CDR3 here is CASSLAGDYGYTF. The CDR3, as DNA: TGTGCCAGCAGTTTGGCAGGTGACTATGGCTACACCTTC.

The rearrangement links TRBV7-9 to TRBJ2-7; D is undetermined. The germline CDR1 and CDR2 sequences are SEHNR and FQNEAQ (reference sequence). Trimming removed 3 bases from V and 3 bases from J, with 6 bases in between. The CDR3 totals 12 residues. The CDR3 region is CASSFLSYEQYF. CDR3 bases: TGTGCCAGCAGCTTTTTGAGCTACGAGCAGTACTTC.

This rearrangement joins TRBV5-1 to TRBJ2-7; D is unclear. This CDR3 region has 17 residues. The V gene lost 0 bases and the J gene lost 5 bases, with 21 bases spanning the gap. Germline assignment: CDR1 SGHRS and CDR2 YFSETQ. CDR3 DNA sequence: TGCGCCAGCAGCTTGGCCCCCCTTGCGGCCGCGGCTGACGAGCAGTACTTC. Encoded protein: CASSLAPLAAAADEQYF. Based on the CDR3 plus reference TRBV5-1 and TRBJ2-7, the full variable domain is KAGVTQTPRYLIKTRGQQVTLSCSPISGHRSVSWYQQTPGQGLQFLFEYFSETQRNKGNFPGRFSGRQFSNSRSEMNVSTLELGDSALYLCASSLAPLAAAADEQYFGPGTRLTVT.

The J gene is TRBJ1-2, the V gene TRBV27; 8 bases line up with TRBD1. V was pared by 4 bases and J by 4 bases, with 8 bases of the junction left unmatched. This CDR3 is built from 15 residues. Germline V gene sequence: CDR1 MNHEY, CDR2 SMNVEV (reference sequence). CDR3 amino acids: CASSYTRTGRYGYTF. CDR3 nucleotides: TGTGCCAGCAGTTATACGCGGACAGGGCGCTATGGCTACACCTTC.

This clone was picked up one time. This rearrangement joins TRBV5-4 to TRBJ2-1; 10 bases map to TRBD1. Germline assignment: CDR1 SGHNT and CDR2 YYREEE (reference sequence). V lost 4 bases and J lost 6; bases outside the gene matches: 7. The CDR3 is 15 amino acids. Here the CDR3 reads CASSGGTGEGNEQFF. CDR3 sequence (DNA): TGTGCCAGCAGCGGCGGGACAGGGGAAGGCAATGAGCAGTTCTTC. The variable domain in full, completed from reference TRBV5-4 and TRBJ2-1, reads ETGVTQSPTHLIKTRGQQVTLRCSSQSGHNTVSWYQQALGQGPQFIFQYYREEENGRGNFPPRFSGLQFPNYSSELNVNALELDDSALYLCASSGGTGEGNEQFFGPGTRLTVL.

The CDR3: CASSDRLTNYGYTF. The CDR3 bases are TGTGCCAGCAGTGACAGGCTGACTAACTATGGCTACACCTTC. V usage is TRBV2 and J usage is TRBJ1-2; D ambiguous. Germline CDR1 is SNHLY and CDR2 is FYNNEI. The CDR3 has 14 amino acids. The V and J ends lost 3 bases and 0 bases respectively, with 8 bases between them.

This rearrangement joins TRBV3-1 (or the pseudogene TRBV3-2) to TRBJ2-1, with D possibly being TRBD2 (7 bases). The germline V gene has CDR1 LGHDT and CDR2 YNNKEL (reference sequence). V dropped 3 bases and J dropped 10 bases, with 16 bases sitting between them. This CDR3 is built from 14 residues. CDR3 residues: CASSHTGGPGEQFF. The CDR3 DNA follows: TGTGCCAGCAGCCATACGGGGGGCCCAGGCGAGCAGTTCTTC.

The genes are TRBV5-1 and TRBJ2-7, with 11 bases fitting TRBD2. Germline trimming cut 4 bases from V and 4 bases from J; bases unmatched to any gene: 22. CDR1 is SGHRS and CDR2 is YFSETQ in the germline V gene. The CDR3 is 20 amino acids. In DNA form, the CDR3 reads TGCGCCAGCAGCCGATTCCCCCGAGGGGGGAATAGCGGGGGGGCTTACGAGCAGTACTTC. It translates to CASSRFPRGGNSGGAYEQYF.

The chain uses TRBV10-3 and TRBJ2-7, with 11 bases matching TRBD2. With V trimmed by 2 bases and J by 2 bases, 8 bases remained unmatched. Germline CDR1 reads ENHRY; CDR2 reads SYGVKD. CDR3 length: 17 residues. The DNA for the CDR3 is TGTGCCATCAGTGAGAGCCGCGGGACTAGCGGTCCCTACGAGCAGTACTTC. It is translated as CAISESRGTSGPYEQYF.

The chain recombines TRBV24-1 with TRBJ2-7; 10 nucleotides line up with TRBD1. Germline CDR1 reads KGHDR; CDR2 reads SFDVKD. J was trimmed by 6 bases and V by 4 bases; bases with no gene match: 2. CDR3 size: 13 residues. This CDR3 reads CATSERTGGEQYF. The CDR3 coding sequence is TGTGCCACCAGTGAGAGGACAGGGGGCGAGCAGTACTTC.

This chain connects TRBV5-6 to TRBJ1-2; TRBD1 matches 9 bases. Germline V lookup: CDR1 SGHDT, CDR2 YYEEEE. V was clipped by 4 bases and J by 5 bases; unmatched bases: 6. CDR3 length equals 14 residues. Here the CDR3 DNA reads TGTGCCAGCAGCCCCCCCGGGACAGGGTATGGCTACACCTTC. Its protein is CASSPPGTGYGYTF.

A few counts support this clone. The J gene is TRBJ2-6, the V gene TRBV5-5, with a tentative D call TRBD1 (5 bases). The CDR3 spans 16 residues. Germline CDR1 and CDR2: SGHKS and YYEKEE (reference sequence). The ends were cut back, 0 bases at V and 5 bases at J, with 12 bases in the middle. The CDR3 coding sequence is TGTGCCAGCAGCTTGGGGGGCCAACCTAGGGCCAACGTCCTGACTTTC. It codes for CASSLGGQPRANVLTF.

V usage is TRBV6-5 and J usage is TRBJ2-1; 11 bases match TRBD2. Trimming took 4 bases from V and 7 from J; bases not matched to a gene: 9. CDR1 is MNHEY and CDR2 is SVGAGI in the germline V gene. CDR3 size: 16 residues. CDR3 residues: CASSSSLAGGGNEQFF. The CDR3 nucleotides read TGTGCCAGCAGTTCCAGTCTAGCGGGGGGTGGGAATGAGCAGTTCTTC.

The rearrangement joins TRBV11-1 to TRBJ2-3, with 9 bases matching TRBD2. The V gene's germline CDR1 is SGHAT and CDR2 FQDESV (reference sequence). The CDR3 has 16 residues. The ends lost 5 bases at V and 4 bases at J; junction bases unmatched: 10. CDR3 loop: CASSPKRGAASDTQYF. In DNA form, the CDR3 reads TGTGCCAGCAGCCCCAAGCGGGGGGCCGCCTCAGATACGCAGTATTTT.

This chain's CDR3 is CASSGQGGEQYF. CDR3 nucleotide sequence: TGTGCCAGCTCCGGACAGGGGGGCGAGCAGTACTTC. The chain carries TRBV18 and TRBJ2-7; 10 bases align to TRBD1. V lost 6 bases, J lost 6 bases, and 2 bases stayed unmatched. The CDR3 is made up of 12 amino acids. CDR1 is KGHSH and CDR2 is LQKENI in the germline V gene.

In its sample, this clone was seen once. The chain uses TRBV27 and TRBJ2-7; D possibly corresponds to TRBD2 (6 bases). The CDR3 contains 13 residues. Trimming stripped 0 bases from V and 6 bases from J, with 9 bases between. The germline V gene has CDR1 MNHEY and CDR2 SMNVEV (reference sequence). This CDR3 is CASSLSGGGEQYF. The CDR3, as DNA: TGTGCCAGCAGTTTATCGGGGGGAGGCGAGCAGTACTTC.

V usage is TRBV28 and J usage is TRBJ1-5, with D perhaps TRBD1 (5 bases). There are 14 residues in the CDR3. The germline V and J ends were trimmed by 4 bases and 7 bases, with 14 bases remaining between them. CDR1 is MDHEN and CDR2 is SYDVKM in the germline V gene. The CDR3 DNA reads as TGTGCCAGCAGTTCACAGGCGTCAAGACAGCCCCAGCATTTT. Protein: CASSSQASRQPQHF. Variable domain in full (rest from reference TRBV28 and TRBJ1-5): DVKVTQSSRYLVKRTGEKVFLECVQDMDHENMFWYRQDPGLGLRLIYFSYDVKMKEKGDIPEGYSVSREKKERFSLILESASTNQTSMYLCASSSQASRQPQHFGDGTRLSIL.

The chain joins TRBV9 to TRBJ2-5; tentative D call: TRBD1 (5 bases). Germline CDR1 reads SGDLS; CDR2 reads YYNGEE. This CDR3 spans 15 amino acids. V was shortened by 0 bases and J by 1 base, with 10 bases between the two germline ends. CDR3 sequence (DNA): TGTGCCAGCAGCGTAGGGCAGGGTGGCCAAGAGACCCAGTACTTC. The encoded protein is CASSVGQGGQETQYF.

The J gene is TRBJ2-7, the V gene TRBV6-5, with 8 bases identical to TRBD2. The CDR3 length is 16 residues. The V gene's germline CDR1 is MNHEY and CDR2 SVGAGI. V shed 3 bases, J shed 6 bases, and the junction held 13 bases outside the gene matches. The CDR3 DNA reads TGTGCCAGCAGTTATTCCGGGGGGGCTGCGTCATTCGAGCAGTACTTC. Translated: CASSYSGGAASFEQYF.

The chain combines TRBV7-9 with TRBJ1-5, with TRBD1 identical over 8 bases. This CDR3 comprises 15 residues. In germline, CDR1 is SEHNR, CDR2 FQNEAQ (reference sequence). J gave up 10 bases and V 3 bases, and 11 bases lay outside the gene matches. The CDR3 DNA sequence: TGTGCCAGCAGCTTCCGGGACAGGATACCACCACCCCAGCATTTT. Its translation is CASSFRDRIPPPQHF.

This clone was counted between two and nine times. Written as DNA, the CDR3 is TGTGCCAGCAGAAAGGACAGTGCGGGAAACACCATATATTTT. This translates into CASRKDSAGNTIYF. The chain recombines TRBV7-9 with TRBJ1-3; possibly TRBD1 for D (6 bases). Germline V gene sequence: CDR1 SEHNR, CDR2 FQNEAQ (reference sequence). Trimming shortened V by 6 bases and J by 4 bases, and 13 bases separated the two germline ends. The CDR3 is made up of 14 amino acids.

This chain uses TRBV18 with TRBJ1-6; a possible D gene is TRBD1 (5 bases). Germline CDR1 and CDR2: KGHSH and LQKENI. Trimming took 3 bases from V and 7 from J, leaving 13 bases between them. This CDR3 comprises 15 residues. CDR3 DNA sequence: TGTGCCAGCTCACCGGGGCAGGCGGGGAATTCACCCCTCCACTTT. Amino acid sequence: CASSPGQAGNSPLHF.

In DNA, the CDR3 is TGTGCCAGCAGCCAAGATCAATTCCAAATGTACAGCCCGAACACTGAAGCTTTCTTT. Its translation: CASSQDQFQMYSPNTEAFF. The chain has TRBV14 and TRBJ1-1, with D hard to call. CDR1 and CDR2 (germline): SGHDN, FVKESK. The CDR3 covers 19 residues. The V gene lost 0 bases and the J gene lost 1 base, with 21 bases spanning the gap.

V usage is TRBV28 and J usage is TRBJ1-5; 9 bases map to TRBD1. The trim removed 7 bases at V and 2 bases at J, leaving 9 bases unmatched. Germline values: CDR1 MDHEN, CDR2 SYDVKM. CDR3 length equals 16 residues. CDR3 DNA: TGTGCCAGCAAGGGACAGGGTCTTAGCGGCAATCAGCCCCAGCATTTT. It specifies CASKGQGLSGNQPQHF.

J is TRBJ2-2 and V is TRBV7-9, with 9 bases matching TRBD1. The germline V gene encodes CDR1 SEHNR and CDR2 FQNEAQ (reference sequence). V was pared by 4 bases and J by 10 bases, with 10 bases of the junction left unmatched. The CDR3 is 15 residues long. The CDR3 region has the DNA TGTGCCAGCAGCTCCGGGACAGGGCGGCTTCCGGAGCTGTTTTTT. This gives the protein CASSSGTGRLPELFF.